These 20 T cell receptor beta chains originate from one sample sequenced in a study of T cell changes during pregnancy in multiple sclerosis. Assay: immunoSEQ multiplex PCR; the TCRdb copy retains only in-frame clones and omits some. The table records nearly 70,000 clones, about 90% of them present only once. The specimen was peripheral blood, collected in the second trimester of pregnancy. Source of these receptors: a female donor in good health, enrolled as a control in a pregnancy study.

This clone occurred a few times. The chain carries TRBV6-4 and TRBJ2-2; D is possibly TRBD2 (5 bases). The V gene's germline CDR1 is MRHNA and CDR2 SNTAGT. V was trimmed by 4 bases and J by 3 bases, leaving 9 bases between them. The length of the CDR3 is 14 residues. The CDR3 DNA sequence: TGTGCCAGCAGTGTCGGGGTGGACACCGGGGAGCTGTTTTTT. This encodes CASSVGVDTGELFF.

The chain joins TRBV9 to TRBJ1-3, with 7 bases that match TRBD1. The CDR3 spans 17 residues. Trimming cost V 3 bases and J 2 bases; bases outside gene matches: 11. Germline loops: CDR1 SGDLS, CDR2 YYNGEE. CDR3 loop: CASSGKRDRDPGNTIYF. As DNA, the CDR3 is TGTGCCAGCAGCGGCAAAAGAGACAGGGACCCTGGAAACACCATATATTTT. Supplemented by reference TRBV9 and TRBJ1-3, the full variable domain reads DSGVTQTPKHLITATGQRVTLRCSPRSGDLSVYWYQQSLDQGLQFLIQYYNGEERAKGNILERFSAQQFPDLHSELNLSSLELGDSALYFCASSGKRDRDPGNTIYFGEGSWLTVV.

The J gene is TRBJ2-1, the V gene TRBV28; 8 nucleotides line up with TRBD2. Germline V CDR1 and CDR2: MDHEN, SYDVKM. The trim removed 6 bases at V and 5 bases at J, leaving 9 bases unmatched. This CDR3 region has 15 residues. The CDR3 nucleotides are TGTGCCAGCAGCCGCTTCGCGGGAGGCCACAATGAGCAGTTCTTC. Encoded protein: CASSRFAGGHNEQFF. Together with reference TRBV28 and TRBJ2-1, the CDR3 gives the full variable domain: DVKVTQSSRYLVKRTGEKVFLECVQDMDHENMFWYRQDPGLGLRLIYFSYDVKMKEKGDIPEGYSVSREKKERFSLILESASTNQTSMYLCASSRFAGGHNEQFFGPGTRLTVL.

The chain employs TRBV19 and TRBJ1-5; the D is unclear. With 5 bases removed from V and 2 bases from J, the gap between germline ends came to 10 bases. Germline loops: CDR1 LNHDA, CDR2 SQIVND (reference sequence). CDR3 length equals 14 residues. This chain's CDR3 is CASSGGGGNQPQHF. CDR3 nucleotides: TGTGCCAGTAGTGGAGGCGGAGGCAATCAGCCCCAGCATTTT.

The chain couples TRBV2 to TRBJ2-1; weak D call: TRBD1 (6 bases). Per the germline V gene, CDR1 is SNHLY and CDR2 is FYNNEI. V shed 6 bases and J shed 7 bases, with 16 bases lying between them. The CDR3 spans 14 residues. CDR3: CASRSWTEANEQFF. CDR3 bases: TGTGCCAGCAGGTCCTGGACAGAAGCTAATGAGCAGTTCTTC.

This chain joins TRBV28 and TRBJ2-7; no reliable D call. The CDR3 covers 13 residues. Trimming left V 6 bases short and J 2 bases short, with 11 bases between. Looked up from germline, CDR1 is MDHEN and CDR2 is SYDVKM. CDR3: CASSPLTAYEQYF. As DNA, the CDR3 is TGTGCCAGCAGCCCCCTCACAGCCTACGAGCAGTACTTC. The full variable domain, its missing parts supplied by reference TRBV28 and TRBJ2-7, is DVKVTQSSRYLVKRTGEKVFLECVQDMDHENMFWYRQDPGLGLRLIYFSYDVKMKEKGDIPEGYSVSREKKERFSLILESASTNQTSMYLCASSPLTAYEQYFGPGTRLTVT.

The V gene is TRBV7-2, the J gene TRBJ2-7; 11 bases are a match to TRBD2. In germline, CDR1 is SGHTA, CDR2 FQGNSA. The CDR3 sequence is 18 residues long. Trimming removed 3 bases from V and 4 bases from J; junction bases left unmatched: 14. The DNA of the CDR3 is TGTGCCAGCAGCTTTAGCGGGAGGGCCTTTGGGAGAGTGTACGAGCAGTACTTC. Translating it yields CASSFSGRAFGRVYEQYF.

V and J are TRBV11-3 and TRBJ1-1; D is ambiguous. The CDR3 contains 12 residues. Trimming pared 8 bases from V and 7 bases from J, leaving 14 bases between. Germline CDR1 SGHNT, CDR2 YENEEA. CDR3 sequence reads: CASGHHPGEAFF. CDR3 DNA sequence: TGTGCCAGCGGTCATCATCCGGGTGAAGCTTTCTTT.

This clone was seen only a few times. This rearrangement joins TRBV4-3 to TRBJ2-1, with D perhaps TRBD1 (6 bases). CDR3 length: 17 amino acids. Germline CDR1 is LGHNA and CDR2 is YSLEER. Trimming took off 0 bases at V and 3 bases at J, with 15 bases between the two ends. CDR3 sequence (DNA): TGCGCCAGCAGCCAAGAAGGCCCCGGACAGATCTACAATGAGCAGTTCTTC. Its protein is CASSQEGPGQIYNEQFF.

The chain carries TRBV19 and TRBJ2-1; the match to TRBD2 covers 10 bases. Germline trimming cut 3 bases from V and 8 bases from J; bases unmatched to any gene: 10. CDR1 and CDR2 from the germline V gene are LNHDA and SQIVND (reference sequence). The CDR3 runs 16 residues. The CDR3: CASSMEGAGGLYEQFF. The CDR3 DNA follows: TGTGCCAGTAGTATGGAAGGAGCGGGGGGGCTTTATGAGCAGTTCTTC. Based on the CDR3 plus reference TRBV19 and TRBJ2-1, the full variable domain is DGGITQSPKYLFRKEGQNVTLSCEQNLNHDAMYWYRQDPGQGLRLIYYSQIVNDFQKGDIAEGYSVSREKKESFPLTVTSAQKNPTAFYLCASSMEGAGGLYEQFFGPGTRLTVL.

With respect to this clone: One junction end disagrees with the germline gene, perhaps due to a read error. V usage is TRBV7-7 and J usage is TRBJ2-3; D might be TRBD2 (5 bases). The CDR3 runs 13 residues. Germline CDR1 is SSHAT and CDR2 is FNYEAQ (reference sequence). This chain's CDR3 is CASSPSGTDTQYF. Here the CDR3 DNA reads TGTGCTAGCAGCCCCTCGGGGACAGATACGCAGTATTTT.

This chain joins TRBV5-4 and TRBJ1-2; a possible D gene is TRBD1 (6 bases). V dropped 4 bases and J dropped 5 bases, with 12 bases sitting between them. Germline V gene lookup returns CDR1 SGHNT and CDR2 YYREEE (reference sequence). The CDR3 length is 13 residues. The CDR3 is CASSDRTAYGYTF. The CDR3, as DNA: TGTGCCAGCAGCGACCGGACAGCTTATGGCTACACCTTC. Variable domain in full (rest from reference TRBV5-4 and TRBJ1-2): ETGVTQSPTHLIKTRGQQVTLRCSSQSGHNTVSWYQQALGQGPQFIFQYYREEENGRGNFPPRFSGLQFPNYSSELNVNALELDDSALYLCASSDRTAYGYTFGSGTRLTVV.

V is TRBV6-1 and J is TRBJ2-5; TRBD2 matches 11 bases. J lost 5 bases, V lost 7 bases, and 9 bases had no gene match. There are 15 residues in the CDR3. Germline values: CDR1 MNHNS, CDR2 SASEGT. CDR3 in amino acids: CASKEIAGGGETQYF. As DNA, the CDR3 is TGTGCCAGCAAGGAGATAGCGGGAGGGGGGGAGACCCAGTACTTC.

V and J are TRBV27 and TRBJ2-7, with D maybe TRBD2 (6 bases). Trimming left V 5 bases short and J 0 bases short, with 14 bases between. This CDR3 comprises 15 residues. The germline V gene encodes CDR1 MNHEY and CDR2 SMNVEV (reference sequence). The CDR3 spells CASSKRAGSSYEQYF. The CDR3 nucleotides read TGTGCCAGCAGTAAAAGGGCGGGAAGCTCCTACGAGCAGTACTTC.

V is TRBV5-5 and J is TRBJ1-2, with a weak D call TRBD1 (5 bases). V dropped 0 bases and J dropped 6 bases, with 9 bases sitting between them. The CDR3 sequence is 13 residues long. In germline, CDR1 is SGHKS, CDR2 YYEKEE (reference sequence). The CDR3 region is CASSLEGWDGYTF. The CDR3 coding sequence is TGTGCCAGCAGCTTGGAGGGGTGGGATGGCTACACCTTC.

The CDR3 sequence: CASSDPSGGSTDTQYF. The CDR3 DNA sequence: TGTGCCAGCAGCGATCCTTCGGGGGGAAGCACAGATACGCAGTATTTT. The rearrangement uses TRBV7-9 and TRBJ2-3; the match to TRBD2 covers 7 bases. The CDR3 consists of 16 residues. Germline V lookup: CDR1 SEHNR, CDR2 FQNEAQ (reference sequence). J was trimmed by 0 bases and V by 5 bases; bases with no gene match: 8.

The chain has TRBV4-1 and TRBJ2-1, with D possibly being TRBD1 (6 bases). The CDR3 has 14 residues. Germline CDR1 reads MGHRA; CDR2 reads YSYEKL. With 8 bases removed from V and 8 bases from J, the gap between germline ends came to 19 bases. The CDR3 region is CASSYRELGDEQFF. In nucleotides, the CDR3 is TGCGCCAGCTCGTACAGGGAGTTAGGCGATGAGCAGTTCTTC.

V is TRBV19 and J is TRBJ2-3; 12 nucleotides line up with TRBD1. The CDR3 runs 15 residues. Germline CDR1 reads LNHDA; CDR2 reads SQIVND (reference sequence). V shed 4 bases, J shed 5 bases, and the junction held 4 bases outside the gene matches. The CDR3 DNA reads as TGTGCCAGTAGTACGGGACAGGGGGCGGGAGATACGCAGTATTTT. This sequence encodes CASSTGQGAGDTQYF.

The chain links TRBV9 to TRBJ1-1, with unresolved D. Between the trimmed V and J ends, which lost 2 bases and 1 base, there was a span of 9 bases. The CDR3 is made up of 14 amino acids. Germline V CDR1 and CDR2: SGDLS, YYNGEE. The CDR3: CASSVIGGNTEAFF. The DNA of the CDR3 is TGTGCCAGCAGCGTTATAGGAGGGAACACTGAAGCTTTCTTT. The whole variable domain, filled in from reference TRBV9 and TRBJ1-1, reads DSGVTQTPKHLITATGQRVTLRCSPRSGDLSVYWYQQSLDQGLQFLIQYYNGEERAKGNILERFSAQQFPDLHSELNLSSLELGDSALYFCASSVIGGNTEAFFGQGTRLTVV.

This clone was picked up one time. The CDR3 protein is CASSLGPGRGATEAFF. CDR3 DNA: TGTGCCAGCAGCCTAGGACCGGGACGGGGGGCCACTGAAGCTTTCTTT. The genes are TRBV7-2 and TRBJ1-1; D perhaps matches TRBD1 (6 bases). The CDR3 is made up of 16 amino acids. Deletions cut 5 bases from V and 4 bases from J, with 20 bases between. CDR1 is SGHTA, CDR2 FQGNSA, per germline.